Included here is one T cell receptor (beta chain) sequence, with context. TCRdb reprocessed the 5' RACE reads via MiXCR and lists one record per CDR3 protein. The data show nearly 250,000 distinct CDR3 sequences, under 35% seen once. This sample was taken from a study of CD8 T cells in ankylosing spondylitis. This CDR3 comprises 13 residues. Trimming stripped 3 bases from V and 5 bases from J, with 12 bases between. Germline loops: CDR1 DFQATT, CDR2 SNEGSKA (reference sequence). The sample taken for sequencing was blood, either unsorted or a sorted T cell fraction (not recorded which). The chain recombines TRBV20-1 with TRBJ2-3, with unresolved D. The source of this sequence is a male donor with ankylosing spondylitis or in good health (not recorded which). CDR3 loop: CSARAYSGDTQYF. Here the CDR3 DNA reads TGCAGTGCTAGGGCCTACTCTGGAGATACGCAGTATTTT.